What follows describes a single TCR beta chain. Its cognate antigen is unknown. This entry is derived from a study of CXCR3-negative and CXCR3-positive naive CD8 T cells. Study information: Libraries each contributed about 1.5 +/- 0.3 million TRB reads, for roughly 140 million in total.

This CDR3 region has 14 residues. Looked up from germline, CDR1 is LGHDT and CDR2 is YNNKEL (reference sequence). UMI labels and 5' RACE were used to prepare the TRB cDNA libraries. From its re-call of the 5' RACE reads, TCRdb lists each CDR3 protein once, without DNA. Reported are thousands of distinct CDR3 sequences; the ten largest clones contain more than 1.2%. Notes on the study in general: Expression of CXCR3 was partially reduced after cryopreservation, and fresh PBMCs were used in most assays. Diversity proved comparably high across both naive subsets and much lower in memory CD8+ cells.

The clonotype was recovered from a human donor in good health. Some clones in this sample may be carry-over from other donors' samples. The chain links TRBV3-1 to TRBJ2-7; there is no DNA to check the TCRdb D call of TRBD1. Source material: naive CXCR3- CD8+ T cells from blood. As for subset: CD45RO-CCR7+CD27+CD95- naive CD8+ T cells lacking CXCR3 (TNR3-). The CDR3 reads CASSPGQGSYEQYF.